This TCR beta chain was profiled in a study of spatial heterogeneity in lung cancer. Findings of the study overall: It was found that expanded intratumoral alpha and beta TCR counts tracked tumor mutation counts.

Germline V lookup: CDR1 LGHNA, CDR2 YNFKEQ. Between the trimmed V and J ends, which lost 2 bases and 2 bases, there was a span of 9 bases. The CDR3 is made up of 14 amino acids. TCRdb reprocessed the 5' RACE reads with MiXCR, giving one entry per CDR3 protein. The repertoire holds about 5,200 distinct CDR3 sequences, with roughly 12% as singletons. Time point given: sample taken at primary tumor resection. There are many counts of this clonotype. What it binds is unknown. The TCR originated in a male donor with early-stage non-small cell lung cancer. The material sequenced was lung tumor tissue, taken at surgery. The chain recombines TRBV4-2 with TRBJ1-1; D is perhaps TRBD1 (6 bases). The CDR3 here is CASSQQGTNTEAFF. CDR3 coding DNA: TGTGCCAGCAGCCAACAGGGGACAAACACTGAAGCTTTCTTT.